The T cell receptor beta chain described here comes from a study of T cells in Graves' hyperthyroidism and ophthalmopathy. The CDR3 is 16 amino acids. The germline CDR1 and CDR2 sequences are DFQATT and SNEGSKA (reference sequence). Trimming removed 0 bases at V and 8 bases at J, with 17 bases between. Sample collection date corresponds to first hyperthyroidism diagnosis, prior to any ophthalmopathy symptoms. PBMCs were derived from around 10 ml fresh peripheral blood. RNA transcripts yielded amplified TCR beta CDR3 regions. An initial round of RT-PCR targeting the TCR CDR3 relied on the HTBI primer set. TCRdb itself ran the multiplex PCR reads through MiXCR, one entry per CDR3 protein. The sample lists 300,000 to 450,000 distinct CDR3 sequences; approximately 13% were seen once.

The V call is TRBV20-1, the J call TRBJ1-6; D might be TRBD1 (6 bases). The source is a man younger than 45 with Graves' hyperthyroidism that later progressed to Graves' ophthalmopathy. The sample comprised blood. The CDR3 region is CSARDWAGDGDSPLHF. For the CDR3, the DNA is TGCAGTGCTAGAGATTGGGCAGGGGATGGGGATTCACCCCTCCACTTT.